The clone carrying this TCR beta chain occurred a few times. The germline V and J ends were trimmed by 2 bases and 3 bases, with 13 bases remaining between them. This CDR3 spans 15 amino acids. Germline V gene sequence: CDR1 SGHRS, CDR2 YFSETQ. Amplification of TCR beta CDR3 regions was performed using RNA transcripts as template. A first-round RT-PCR of the TCR CDR3 used the HTBI primer set. MiXCR, run by TCRdb on the multiplex PCR reads, gives a single entry per CDR3 protein. The sample lists some 140,000 distinct CDR3 sequences, about 20% occurring once. This entry belongs to a study of T cells in Graves' hyperthyroidism and ophthalmopathy. Hyperthyroidism was newly diagnosed in patients aged 18 to 65 (duration under 2 months). Uncontrolled infection, other autoimmune disease, pregnancy or lactation excluded patients. Clinical symptoms, serum thyroxine and TRAb, thyroid ultrasound and orbital computed tomography were used for the diagnoses.

Sequencing was performed on blood. The TCR was taken from a woman between 45 and 60 years old with Graves' hyperthyroidism that later progressed to Graves' ophthalmopathy. The V gene is TRBV5-1, the J gene TRBJ2-3; the D gene is possibly TRBD2 (5 bases). Here the CDR3 reads CASSFRGPFTDTQYF. Written as DNA, the CDR3 is TGCGCCAGCAGCTTCCGAGGGCCGTTTACAGATACGCAGTATTTT. The full variable domain, in which reference TRBV5-1 and TRBJ2-3 provide the parts outside the CDR3, is KAGVTQTPRYLIKTRGQQVTLSCSPISGHRSVSWYQQTPGQGLQFLFEYFSETQRNKGNFPGRFSGRQFSNSRSEMNVSTLELGDSALYLCASSFRGPFTDTQYFGPGTRLTVL.